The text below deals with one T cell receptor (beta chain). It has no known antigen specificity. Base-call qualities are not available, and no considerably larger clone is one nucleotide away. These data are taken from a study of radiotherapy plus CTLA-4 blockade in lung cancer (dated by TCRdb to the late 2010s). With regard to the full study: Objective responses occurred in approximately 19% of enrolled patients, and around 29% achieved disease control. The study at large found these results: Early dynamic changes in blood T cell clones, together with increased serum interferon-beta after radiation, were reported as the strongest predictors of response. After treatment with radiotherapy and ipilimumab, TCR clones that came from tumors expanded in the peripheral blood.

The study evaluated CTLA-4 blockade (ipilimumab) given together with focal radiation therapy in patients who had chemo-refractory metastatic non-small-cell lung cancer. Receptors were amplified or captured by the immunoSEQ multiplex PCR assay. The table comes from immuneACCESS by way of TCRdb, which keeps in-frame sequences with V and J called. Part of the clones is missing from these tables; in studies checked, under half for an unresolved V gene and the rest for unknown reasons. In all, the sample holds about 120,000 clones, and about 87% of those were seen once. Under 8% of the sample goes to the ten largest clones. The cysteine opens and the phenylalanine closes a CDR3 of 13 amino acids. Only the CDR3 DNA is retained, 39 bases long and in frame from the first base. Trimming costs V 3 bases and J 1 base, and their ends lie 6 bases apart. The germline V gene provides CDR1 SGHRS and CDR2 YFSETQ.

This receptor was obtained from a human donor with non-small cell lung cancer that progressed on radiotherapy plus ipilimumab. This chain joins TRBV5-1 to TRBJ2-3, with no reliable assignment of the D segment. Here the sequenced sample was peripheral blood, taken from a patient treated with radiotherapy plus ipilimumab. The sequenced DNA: TGCGCCAGCAGCTACGGGCGCACAGATACGCAGTATTTT. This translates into CASSYGRTDTQYF.